This T cell receptor beta chain was profiled in a study of cytomegalovirus exposure and HLA in healthy donors. Repertoires were generated with immunoSEQ multiplex PCR, while TCRdb's copy carries only in-frame clones and drops some. The sample consists of some 150,000 clones, about 83% of them appearing once. Germline CDR1 SGHTA, CDR2 FQGNSA. The CDR3 runs 15 residues. V was shortened by 1 base and J by 0 bases, with 9 bases between the two germline ends. The TCR originated in a woman aged 30 to 39 in good health and CMV-seronegative. The specimen was PBMCs. This chain links TRBV7-2 with TRBJ1-1; D is perhaps TRBD1 (6 bases). CDR3 sequence (DNA): TGTGCCAGCAGCTTAGTGGACAGCTTGAACACTGAAGCTTTCTTT. Translating gives CASSLVDSLNTEAFF.